The text below deals with one TCR beta chain. Its antigen is undetermined. RNA transcripts yielded amplified TCR beta CDR3 regions. First-round RT-PCR of the TCR CDR3 relied on the HTBI primer set. MiXCR, applied by TCRdb to the multiplex PCR reads, yields one record per CDR3 protein. The data contain 450,000 to 650,000 distinct CDR3 sequences, 12% to 15% of them seen just once; the ten biggest clones take up more than 6%. This specimen belongs to a study of T cells in Graves' hyperthyroidism and ophthalmopathy. Germline-derived CDR1 and CDR2 are DFQATT and SNEGSKA (reference sequence). V gave up 3 bases and J gave up 5 bases, with 13 bases separating them. The CDR3 is 13 residues long. Study results and limitations: Most clonotypes expanded in thyroid above 0.001 were likewise present in blood.

Ophthalmopathy in the patients scored at least 3 on Clinical Activity Score and at least 4 on NOSPECS grade, lasting under 3 months. PBMCs were sourced from less than 12 ml fresh peripheral blood. The material sequenced was blood. This sequence joins TRBV20-1 and TRBJ2-5, with D perhaps TRBD2 (6 bases). This TCR derives from a woman aged 18 to 35 with Graves' ophthalmopathy. CDR3 nucleotides: TGCAGTGCTAGTGTCGCAGGAGGGGAGACCCAGTACTTC. Translation gives CSASVAGGETQYF.